Presented here are 3 T cell receptor beta chains from one specimen sequenced in a study of CD8 T cells in ankylosing spondylitis. Regarding the study as a whole: Ankylosing spondylitis blood appeared to carry a characteristic TCR beta motif of roughly 8 highly homologous variants.

These receptors' antigens are unknown. One entry per CDR3 protein, called by TCRdb with MiXCR from the 5' RACE reads. The sample yields almost 400,000 distinct CDR3 sequences, more than 20% seen once. Sequencing was carried out using blood, either unsorted or a sorted T cell fraction (not recorded which). The receptors stem from a male donor with ankylosing spondylitis.

The V gene is TRBV7-2, the J gene TRBJ2-7; 9 nucleotides match TRBD2. J lost 4 bases, V lost 7 bases, and 5 bases had no gene match. This CDR3 comprises 13 residues. Looked up from germline, CDR1 is SGHTA and CDR2 is FQGNSA. CDR3 region: CASTSGAWYEQYF. The CDR3 nucleotides read TGTGCCAGCACTAGCGGGGCATGGTACGAGCAGTACTTC.

V is TRBV6-1 and J is TRBJ2-3, with no clear D. Germline CDR1 is MNHNS and CDR2 is SASEGT. CDR3 size: 16 residues. Trimming removed 6 bases from V and 0 bases from J, with 16 bases in between. CDR3 sequence reads: CASRNLGSPSTDTQYF. The CDR3 nucleotides read TGTGCCAGCAGAAACCTTGGTTCCCCTAGCACAGATACGCAGTATTTT.

This clonotype was seen a handful of times. The chain combines TRBV27 with TRBJ2-7; 8 bases fit TRBD1. Germline CDR1 reads MNHEY; CDR2 reads SMNVEV (reference sequence). After removal of 4 bases from V and 2 bases from J, the junction contained 7 bases not matched to a gene. The CDR3 loop spans 15 amino acids. The CDR3, as DNA: TGTGCCAGCAGTTCCAGGACAGGGCTACCCTACGAGCAGTACTTC. Its protein is CASSSRTGLPYEQYF.